What follows are 28 T cell receptor beta chains derived from one specimen sequenced in a study of T cell repertoires and Cas9 in healthy adults. The repertoire was sequenced with immunoSEQ multiplex PCR; TCRdb's copy has only in-frame clones and lacks some. Among about 22,000 clones listed, 75% to 95% were seen once. Sequencing used CD4+ effector T cells (CD127+, CD25-, CD137-, CD154-) from PBMCs; culture status not recorded. All receptors come from a human donor in good health.

The V and J genes are TRBV7-2 and TRBJ2-5, with unresolved D. CDR1 SGHTA and CDR2 FQGNSA come from the germline V gene. V lost 5 bases and J 8 bases, leaving 12 bases between the germline ends. The CDR3 contains 12 residues. CDR3 in amino acids: CASSPETGTQYF. Written as DNA, the CDR3 is TGTGCCAGCAGCCCGGAGACTGGTACCCAGTACTTC.

V is TRBV4-1 and J is TRBJ1-1; the D gene is possibly TRBD1 (5 bases). The CDR3 is 13 amino acids. Germline V lookup: CDR1 MGHRA, CDR2 YSYEKL. V was cut by 0 bases and J by 12 bases, with 14 bases left in between. CDR3 sequence: CASSQERGRVSFF. The CDR3 nucleotides read TGCGCCAGCAGCCAAGAGAGGGGCAGGGTTTCTTTCTTT.

A word on this clone: Other DNA sequences in the sample encode the same CDR3. This chain links TRBV5-1 with TRBJ2-7, with TRBD2 matching 9 bases. There are 14 residues in the CDR3. The V and J ends lost 0 bases and 6 bases, in that order; junction bases with no gene match: 4. The germline V gene encodes CDR1 SGHRS and CDR2 YFSETQ. In DNA form, the CDR3 reads TGCGCCAGCAGCTTGGATGCGGGGGGGCGCGAGCAGTACTTC. Its protein product is CASSLDAGGREQYF.

V and J are TRBV6-1 and TRBJ1-1, with D possibly TRBD1 on 6 matching bases. Germline V gives CDR1 MNHNS, CDR2 SASEGT. V was trimmed by 1 base and J by 6 bases, leaving 15 bases between them. The CDR3 is made up of 15 amino acids. The chain's CDR3 is CASSEEGTIAAEAFF. The CDR3 DNA follows: TGTGCCAGCAGTGAAGAAGGGACAATAGCGGCTGAAGCTTTCTTT.

This clone was counted a single time. The gene calls are TRBV30 and TRBJ2-6; D is undetermined. The CDR3 runs 14 residues. Germline lookup yields CDR1 GTSNPN and CDR2 SVGIG (reference sequence). V gave up 5 bases and J gave up 2 bases, with 10 bases separating them. This CDR3 is CAWGPGPGANVLTF. The CDR3 DNA reads as TGTGCCTGGGGTCCCGGGCCTGGGGCCAACGTCCTGACTTTC.

The chain has TRBV18 and TRBJ1-4; D is uncertain. CDR3 size: 16 residues. CDR1 is KGHSH, CDR2 LQKENI, per germline. Trimming left V 6 bases short and J 5 bases short, with 19 bases between. Here the CDR3 DNA reads TGTGCCAGCTCTACAAACGGCGGATCACCCAATGAAAAACTGTTTTTT. The encoded protein is CASSTNGGSPNEKLFF.

The rearrangement links TRBV27 to TRBJ1-5; D gene ambiguous. This CDR3 has 13 residues. Between the trimmed V and J ends, which lost 6 bases and 2 bases, there was a span of 8 bases. Germline assignment: CDR1 MNHEY and CDR2 SMNVEV (reference sequence). The CDR3 DNA sequence: TGTGCCAGCAGAAATCAGGGCAATCAGCCCCAGCATTTT. This sequence encodes CASRNQGNQPQHF.

This chain connects TRBV5-4 to TRBJ1-4; a possible D gene is TRBD1 (5 bases). Per germline, CDR1 SGHNT and CDR2 YYREEE (reference sequence). V lost 0 bases and J 8 bases, leaving 14 bases between the germline ends. This CDR3 is built from 15 residues. In nucleotides, the CDR3 is TGTGCCAGCAGCTTGGCCGGGGACGGACTCGAAAAACTGTTTTTT. This sequence encodes CASSLAGDGLEKLFF.

The gene calls are TRBV7-8 and TRBJ1-2; perhaps TRBD1 as D (5 bases). The CDR3 runs to 12 residues. Germline V gene lookup returns CDR1 SGHVS and CDR2 FQNEAQ. The V gene lost 5 bases and the J gene lost 8 bases, with 12 bases spanning the gap. The CDR3 bases are TGTGCCAGCAGCGGGACTTCGGTGGGCTACACCTTC. It yields the protein CASSGTSVGYTF.

The V gene is TRBV28, the J gene TRBJ1-1, with D possibly being TRBD1 (5 bases). CDR1 is MDHEN and CDR2 is SYDVKM in the germline V gene. V was trimmed by 6 bases and J by 4 bases, leaving 12 bases between them. CDR3 length equals 13 residues. The CDR3 is CASRRPGGTEAFF. As DNA, the CDR3 is TGTGCCAGCAGGCGGCCGGGGGGCACTGAAGCTTTCTTT.

The gene calls are TRBV7-2 and TRBJ2-7, with D unclear. The CDR3 has 13 residues. Trimming pared 4 bases from V and 2 bases from J, leaving 9 bases between. The V gene's germline CDR1 is SGHTA and CDR2 FQGNSA. The CDR3 is CASSSLVAYEQYF. The CDR3 DNA reads as TGTGCCAGCAGCTCCTTAGTGGCCTACGAGCAGTACTTC. Complete variable domain (other parts from reference TRBV7-2 and TRBJ2-7): GAGVSQSPSNKVTEKGKDVELRCDPISGHTALYWYRQSLGQGLEFLIYFQGNSAPDKSGLPSDRFSAERTGGSVSTLTIQRTQQEDSAVYLCASSSLVAYEQYFGPGTRLTVT.

The V gene is TRBV6-6, the J gene TRBJ2-7, with D maybe TRBD1 (6 bases). This CDR3 comprises 13 residues. CDR1 MNHNY and CDR2 SVGAGI come from the germline V gene (reference sequence). Deletions cut 5 bases from V and 3 bases from J, with 11 bases between. CDR3 in amino acids: CASSQGWYYEQYF. CDR3 bases: TGTGCCAGCAGTCAGGGGTGGTACTACGAGCAGTACTTC.

The rearrangement links TRBV19 to TRBJ2-7; 9 nucleotides line up with TRBD2. Trimming cost V 6 bases and J 0 bases; bases outside gene matches: 3. The CDR3 is made up of 14 amino acids. Germline V CDR1 and CDR2: LNHDA, SQIVND (reference sequence). CDR3 residues: CASRHSGSSYEQYF. The CDR3 nucleotides are TGTGCCAGTAGACATAGCGGGAGCTCCTACGAGCAGTACTTC. Full variable domain (rest looked up from reference TRBV19 and TRBJ2-7): DGGITQSPKYLFRKEGQNVTLSCEQNLNHDAMYWYRQDPGQGLRLIYYSQIVNDFQKGDIAEGYSVSREKKESFPLTVTSAQKNPTAFYLCASRHSGSSYEQYFGPGTRLTVT.

The CDR3 DNA follows: TGTGCCAGCAGAAACAGGGATACCTACGAGCAGTACTTC. Protein product: CASRNRDTYEQYF. V usage is TRBV6-6 and J usage is TRBJ2-7; a possible D gene is TRBD1 (6 bases). The CDR3 has 13 residues. The germline V gene encodes CDR1 MNHNY and CDR2 SVGAGI (reference sequence). Trimming pared 6 bases from V and 2 bases from J, leaving 11 bases between.

This chain connects TRBV28 to TRBJ1-5, with D perhaps TRBD1 (5 bases). CDR1 is MDHEN and CDR2 is SYDVKM in the germline V gene. The CDR3 loop spans 13 amino acids. The V end lost 4 bases, the J end lost 5 bases, and 9 bases lay between the germline ends. The CDR3 DNA is TGTGCCAGCAGTTCAACAGGTTATCAGCCCCAGCATTTT. It is translated as CASSSTGYQPQHF.

This sequence joins TRBV30 and TRBJ2-1; D tentatively reads TRBD1 or TRBD2 (5 bases each). The CDR3 extends over 11 amino acids. Germline assignment: CDR1 GTSNPN and CDR2 SVGIG (reference sequence). V lost 5 bases and J lost 12, with 14 bases in between. CDR3 bases: TGTGCCTGGTCTGAGGGGAGCGGGCAGTTCTTC. Protein: CAWSEGSGQFF.

Comments on this clone: Other DNA variants within this sample encode the same CDR3. This sequence joins TRBV6-1 and TRBJ2-7; unclear D gene. The CDR3 is 11 amino acids. Between the trimmed V and J ends, which lost 2 bases and 9 bases, there was a span of 8 bases. Per germline, CDR1 MNHNS and CDR2 SASEGT. CDR3 protein: CASSEWGGQYF. Written as DNA, the CDR3 is TGTGCCAGCAGTGAATGGGGTGGGCAGTACTTC.

V usage is TRBV6-6 and J usage is TRBJ1-2, with 8 bases aligning to TRBD1. Germline values: CDR1 MNHNY, CDR2 SVGAGI (reference sequence). The trim removed 3 bases at V and 2 bases at J, leaving 8 bases unmatched. The CDR3 extends over 16 amino acids. The CDR3 sequence is CASSYSGQGSNYGYTF. For the CDR3, the DNA is TGTGCCAGCAGTTATTCAGGACAGGGCTCAAACTATGGCTACACCTTC.

This clone was observed a handful of times. The rearrangement links TRBV6-1 to TRBJ1-4; 7 bases fit TRBD1. V dropped 6 bases and J dropped 5; count of bases not matched to a gene: 6. Germline lookup yields CDR1 MNHNS and CDR2 SASEGT. This CDR3 has 14 amino acids. The CDR3 DNA sequence: TGTGCCAGCAGGGAACAGGGGACAAATGAAAAACTGTTTTTT. Protein product: CASREQGTNEKLFF.

The rearrangement links TRBV19 to TRBJ1-1; D ambiguous. CDR1 and CDR2 (germline): LNHDA, SQIVND (reference sequence). V dropped 3 bases and J dropped 0 bases, with 17 bases sitting between them. The CDR3 has 17 residues. Here the CDR3 reads CASSIRFGRWVNTEAFF. The CDR3 nucleotides are TGTGCCAGTAGTATTCGTTTCGGCAGGTGGGTGAACACTGAAGCTTTCTTT.

The CDR3 DNA reads TGTGCCAGCAGCTACTCGGGACTACGCGGGGAGCTGTTTTTT. Protein sequence: CASSYSGLRGELFF. The genes are TRBV11-2 and TRBJ2-2; 7 nucleotides match TRBD2. Per germline, CDR1 SGHAT and CDR2 FQNNGV. Unmatched junction bases numbered 6, after V lost 4 bases and J lost 7 bases. There are 14 residues in the CDR3.

This clone appeared once. The rearrangement uses TRBV6-6 and TRBJ2-7, with D hard to call. There are 12 residues in the CDR3. The germline V and J ends were trimmed by 4 bases and 7 bases, with 11 bases remaining between them. Germline CDR1 reads MNHNY; CDR2 reads SVGAGI (reference sequence). Written as DNA, the CDR3 is TGTGCCAGCAGTTTCACAAGATTAGAGCAGTACTTC. Translated, it gives CASSFTRLEQYF.

This rearrangement joins TRBV6-4 to TRBJ2-1; 11 bases match TRBD1. V was clipped by 6 bases and J by 7 bases; unmatched bases: 8. Germline V CDR1 and CDR2: MRHNA, SNTAGT. This CDR3 contains 15 residues. The CDR3 loop reads CASRTGTGGINEQFF. The CDR3 coding sequence is TGTGCCAGCAGGACCGGGACAGGGGGTATAAATGAGCAGTTCTTC.

This sequence joins TRBV30 and TRBJ1-2, with 8 positions matching TRBD1. The CDR3 totals 14 residues. V shed 0 bases and J 4 bases; nucleotides not matched to a gene: 4. The germline CDR1 and CDR2 sequences are GTSNPN and SVGIG (reference sequence). In DNA, the CDR3 is TGTGCCTGGAGTGTTGGCAGGGGGCCCTATGGCTACACCTTC. It specifies CAWSVGRGPYGYTF. Based on the CDR3 plus reference TRBV30 and TRBJ1-2, the full variable domain is SQTIHQWPATLVQPVGSPLSLECTVEGTSNPNLYWYRQAAGRGLQLLFYSVGIGQISSEVPQNLSASRPQDRQFILSSKKLLLSDSGFYLCAWSVGRGPYGYTFGSGTRLTVV.

This clone was recorded a few times. The chain employs TRBV28 and TRBJ1-3; D is ambiguous. The germline V gene has CDR1 MDHEN and CDR2 SYDVKM. V was pared by 2 bases and J by 4 bases, with 3 bases between. The CDR3 contains 12 residues. The CDR3 sequence is CASSLRGNTIYF. The CDR3 nucleotides are TGTGCCAGCAGTTTAAGGGGAAACACCATATATTTT.

With respect to this clone: The same CDR3 also results from other DNA sequences found in this sample. The chain employs TRBV28 and TRBJ1-5; TRBD1 might be the D (5 bases). There are 19 residues in the CDR3. V dropped 4 bases and J dropped 5 bases, with 27 bases sitting between them. Germline-derived CDR1 and CDR2 are MDHEN and SYDVKM. As DNA, the CDR3 is TGTGCCAGCAGTTCTGGGCAGGGACGAAGGCCCCTTTCCTATCAGCCCCAGCATTTT. Translated: CASSSGQGRRPLSYQPQHF.

This sequence joins TRBV7-8 and TRBJ1-1; TRBD1 agrees at 9 bases. CDR3 size: 14 residues. CDR1 and CDR2 from the germline V gene are SGHVS and FQNEAQ. V was pared by 5 bases and J by 7 bases, with 8 bases of the junction left unmatched. CDR3 residues: CASSPRTGDNEAFF. CDR3 in DNA: TGTGCCAGCAGCCCCCGGACAGGGGATAATGAAGCTTTCTTT.

This chain links TRBV6-4 with TRBJ1-1; D gene uncertain. The germline CDR1 and CDR2 sequences are MRHNA and SNTAGT. Trimming took 6 bases from V and 6 from J, leaving 17 bases between them. CDR3 length: 14 residues. The CDR3 reads CASSVGAAGSEAFF. Here the CDR3 DNA reads TGTGCCAGCAGCGTCGGTGCAGCCGGGTCTGAAGCTTTCTTT.